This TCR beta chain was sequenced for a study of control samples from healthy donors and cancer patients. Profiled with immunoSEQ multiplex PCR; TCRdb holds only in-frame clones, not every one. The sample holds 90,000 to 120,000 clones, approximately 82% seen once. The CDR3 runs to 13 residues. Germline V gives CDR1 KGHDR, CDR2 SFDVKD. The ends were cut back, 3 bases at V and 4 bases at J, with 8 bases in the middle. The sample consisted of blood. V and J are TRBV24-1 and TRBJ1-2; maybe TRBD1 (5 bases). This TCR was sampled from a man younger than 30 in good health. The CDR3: CATSDTGVYGYTF. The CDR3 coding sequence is TGTGCCACCAGTGATACAGGAGTCTATGGCTACACCTTC.